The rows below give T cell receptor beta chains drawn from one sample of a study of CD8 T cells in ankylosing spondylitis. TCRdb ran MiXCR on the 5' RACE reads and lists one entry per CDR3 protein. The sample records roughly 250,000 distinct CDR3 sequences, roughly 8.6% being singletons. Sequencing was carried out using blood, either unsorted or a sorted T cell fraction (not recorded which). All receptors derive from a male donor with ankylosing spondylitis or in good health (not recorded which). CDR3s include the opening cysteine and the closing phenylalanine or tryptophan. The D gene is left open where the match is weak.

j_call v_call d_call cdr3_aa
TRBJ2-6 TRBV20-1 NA CSARDPGAGANVLTF
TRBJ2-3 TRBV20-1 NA CSASLQGPTDTQYF
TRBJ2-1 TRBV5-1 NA CASSLTVVGSYNEQFF
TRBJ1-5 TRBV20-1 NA CSAGGEGSNQPQHF
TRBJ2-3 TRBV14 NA CASRALNTDTQYF
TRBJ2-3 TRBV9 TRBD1 CASSVALQGAVPDTQYF
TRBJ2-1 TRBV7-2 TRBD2 CASSVDPGGQFF
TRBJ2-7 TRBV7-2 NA CASSFRFGGSYEQYF
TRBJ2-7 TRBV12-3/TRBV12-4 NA CASILPYAGAPYEQYF
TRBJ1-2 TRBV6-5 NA CASSYSPAADGYTF
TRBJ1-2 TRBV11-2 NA CASSFQGYTF
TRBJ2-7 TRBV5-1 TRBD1 CASSFSGTGGDEQYF
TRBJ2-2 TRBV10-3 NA CAIKEGTGELFF
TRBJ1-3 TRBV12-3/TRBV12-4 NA CASSLREQGYRNTIYF
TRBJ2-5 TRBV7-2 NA CASSLQSTGRETQYF
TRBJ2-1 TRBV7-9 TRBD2 CASSPLAGGPHNEQFF
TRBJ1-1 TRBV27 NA CASSQGLPGTEAFF